This TCR beta chain was found in a study of blood T cell repertoires in COVID-19. Study as a whole: Collection of acute and convalescent COVID-19 samples took place in the United States, Italy and Spain.

Trimming cost V 0 bases and J 2 bases; bases outside gene matches: 3. The CDR3 runs to 16 residues. The V gene's germline CDR1 is LGHNA and CDR2 YSLEER. This clone has just one count. Original analysis: Scientists estimated how many nucleated cells there were by amplifying reference gene primers. Clones were sequenced by immunoSEQ multiplex PCR, and TCRdb holds only the in-frame ones, with some missing. V, J and clone size are those of that table, while D and trimming were read from the DNA. The data show roughly 150,000 clones, more than 80% seen once. V is TRBV4-3 and J is TRBJ2-5; 10 bases are shared with TRBD2. The source of this sequence is a human donor in a cohort sampled during active COVID-19. Sequencing used peripheral blood. The CDR3 loop is CASSQEGSGRQETQYF. CDR3 in DNA: TGCGCCAGCAGCCAAGAAGGTAGCGGGAGGCAAGAGACCCAGTACTTC.